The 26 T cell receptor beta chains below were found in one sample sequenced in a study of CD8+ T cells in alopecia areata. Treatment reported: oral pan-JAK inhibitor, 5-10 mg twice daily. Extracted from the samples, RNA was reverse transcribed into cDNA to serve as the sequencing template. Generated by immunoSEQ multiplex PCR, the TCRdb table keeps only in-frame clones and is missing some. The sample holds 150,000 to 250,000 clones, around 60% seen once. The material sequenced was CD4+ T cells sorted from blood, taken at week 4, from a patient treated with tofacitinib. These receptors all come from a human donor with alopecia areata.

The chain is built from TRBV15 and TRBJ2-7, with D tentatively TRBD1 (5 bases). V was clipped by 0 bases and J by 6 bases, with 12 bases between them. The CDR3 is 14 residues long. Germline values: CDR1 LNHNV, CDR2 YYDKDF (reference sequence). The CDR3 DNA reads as TGTGCCACCAGCAGAGATTTTGACAGTCCCGAGCAGTACTTC. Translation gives CATSRDFDSPEQYF.

The CDR3 bases are TGCAGCGTTGAAGGAGGACAGAATCAGCCCCAGCATTTT. Translated, it gives CSVEGGQNQPQHF. The chain couples TRBV29-1 to TRBJ1-5; possibly TRBD1 for D (6 bases). The V gene lost 1 base and the J gene lost 4 bases, with 8 bases spanning the gap. Looked up from germline, CDR1 is SQVTM and CDR2 is ANQGSEA. The CDR3 has 13 amino acids.

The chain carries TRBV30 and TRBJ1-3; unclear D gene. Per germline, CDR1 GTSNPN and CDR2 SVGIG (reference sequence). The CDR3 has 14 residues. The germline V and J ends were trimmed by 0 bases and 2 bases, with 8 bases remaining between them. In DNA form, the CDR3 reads TGTGCCTGGAGTGTACGGCAGACTGGAAACACCATATATTTT. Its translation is CAWSVRQTGNTIYF. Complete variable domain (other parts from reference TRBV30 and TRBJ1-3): SQTIHQWPATLVQPVGSPLSLECTVEGTSNPNLYWYRQAAGRGLQLLFYSVGIGQISSEVPQNLSASRPQDRQFILSSKKLLLSDSGFYLCAWSVRQTGNTIYFGEGSWLTVV.

The CDR3 region has the DNA TGCGCCAGCAGCCAAGATCGCGTCAGGGGGCCAGGCACTGAAGCTTTCTTT. Its protein product is CASSQDRVRGPGTEAFF. The chain employs TRBV4-1 and TRBJ1-1, with TRBD1 identical over 8 bases. Per germline, CDR1 MGHRA and CDR2 YSYEKL. The CDR3 has 17 amino acids. J was trimmed by 4 bases and V by 0 bases; bases with no gene match: 10.

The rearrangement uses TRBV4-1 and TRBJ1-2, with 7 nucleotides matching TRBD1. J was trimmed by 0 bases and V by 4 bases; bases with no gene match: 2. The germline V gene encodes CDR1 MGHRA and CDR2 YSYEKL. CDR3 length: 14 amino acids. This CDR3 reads CASSPGQSNYGYTF. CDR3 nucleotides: TGCGCCAGCAGCCCGGGACAGTCTAACTATGGCTACACCTTC.

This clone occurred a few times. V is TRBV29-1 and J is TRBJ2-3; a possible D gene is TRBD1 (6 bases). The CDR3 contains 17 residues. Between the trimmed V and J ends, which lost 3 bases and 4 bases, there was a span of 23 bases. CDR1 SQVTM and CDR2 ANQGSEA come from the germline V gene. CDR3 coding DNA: TGCAGCGTTGACGAGAAAAGGGGGTGGTATGGCGCAGATACGCAGTATTTT. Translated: CSVDEKRGWYGADTQYF.

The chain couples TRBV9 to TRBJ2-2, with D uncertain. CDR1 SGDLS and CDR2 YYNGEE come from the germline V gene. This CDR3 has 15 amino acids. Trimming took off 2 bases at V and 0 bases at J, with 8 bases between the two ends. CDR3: CASSVDATNTGELFF. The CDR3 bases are TGTGCCAGCAGCGTGGACGCAACGAACACCGGGGAGCTGTTTTTT.

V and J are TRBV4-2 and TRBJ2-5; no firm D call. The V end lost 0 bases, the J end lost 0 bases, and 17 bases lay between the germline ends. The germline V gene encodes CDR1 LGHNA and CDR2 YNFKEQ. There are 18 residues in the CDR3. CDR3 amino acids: CASSQDLPAAAYQETQYF. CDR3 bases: TGTGCCAGCAGCCAAGACTTGCCGGCAGCTGCGTACCAAGAGACCCAGTACTTC.

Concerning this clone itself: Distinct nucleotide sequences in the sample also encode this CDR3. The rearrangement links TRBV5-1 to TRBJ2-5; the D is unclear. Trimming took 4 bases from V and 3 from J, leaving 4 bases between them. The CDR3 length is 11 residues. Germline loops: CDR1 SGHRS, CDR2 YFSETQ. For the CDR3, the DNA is TGCGCCAGCAGCCTCAAAGAGACCCAGTACTTC. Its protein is CASSLKETQYF.

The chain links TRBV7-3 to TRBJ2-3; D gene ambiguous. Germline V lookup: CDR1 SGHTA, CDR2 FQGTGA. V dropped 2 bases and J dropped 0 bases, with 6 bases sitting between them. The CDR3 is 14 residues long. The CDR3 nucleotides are TGTGCCAGCAGCTTAGGTTCTAGCACAGATACGCAGTATTTT. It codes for CASSLGSSTDTQYF. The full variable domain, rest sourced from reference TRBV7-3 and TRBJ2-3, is GAGVSQTPSNKVTEKGKYVELRCDPISGHTALYWYRQSLGQGPEFLIYFQGTGAADDSGLPNDRFFAVRPEGSVSTLKIQRTERGDSAVYLCASSLGSSTDTQYFGPGTRLTVL.

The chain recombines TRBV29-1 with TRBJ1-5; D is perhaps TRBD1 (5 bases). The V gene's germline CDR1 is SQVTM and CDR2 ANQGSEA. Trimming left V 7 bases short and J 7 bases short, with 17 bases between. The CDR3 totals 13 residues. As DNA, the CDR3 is TGCAGCGCAAAGGACGGCGGGGGGCAGCCCCAGCATTTT. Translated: CSAKDGGGQPQHF.

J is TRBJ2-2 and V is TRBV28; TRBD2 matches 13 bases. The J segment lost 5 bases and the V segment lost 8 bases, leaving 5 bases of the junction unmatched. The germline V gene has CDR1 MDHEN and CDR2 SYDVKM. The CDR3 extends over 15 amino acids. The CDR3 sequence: CASDTGLAGTGELFF. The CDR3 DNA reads TGTGCCAGCGACACGGGACTAGCGGGGACCGGGGAGCTGTTTTTT. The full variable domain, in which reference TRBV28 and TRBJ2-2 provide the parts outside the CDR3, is DVKVTQSSRYLVKRTGEKVFLECVQDMDHENMFWYRQDPGLGLRLIYFSYDVKMKEKGDIPEGYSVSREKKERFSLILESASTNQTSMYLCASDTGLAGTGELFFGEGSRLTVL.

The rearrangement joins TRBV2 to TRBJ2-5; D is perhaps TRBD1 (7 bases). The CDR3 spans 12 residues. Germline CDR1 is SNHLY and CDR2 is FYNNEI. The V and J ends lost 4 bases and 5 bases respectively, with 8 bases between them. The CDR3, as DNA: TGTGCCAGCAGTGCAGGGGGGGAGACCCAGTACTTC. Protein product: CASSAGGETQYF.

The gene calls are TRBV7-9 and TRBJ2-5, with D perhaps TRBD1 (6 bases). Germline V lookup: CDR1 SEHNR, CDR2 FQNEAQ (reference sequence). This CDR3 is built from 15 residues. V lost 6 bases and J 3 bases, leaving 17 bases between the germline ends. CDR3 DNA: TGTGCCAGCAGGCTACAGGGTTCCCTTAAAGAGACCCAGTACTTC. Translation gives CASRLQGSLKETQYF.

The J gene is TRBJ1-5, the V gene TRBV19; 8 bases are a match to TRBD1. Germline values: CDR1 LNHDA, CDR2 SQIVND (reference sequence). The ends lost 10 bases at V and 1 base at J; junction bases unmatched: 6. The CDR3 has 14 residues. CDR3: CATRTGISNQPQHF. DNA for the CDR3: TGTGCCACCCGGACAGGGATAAGCAATCAGCCCCAGCATTTT.

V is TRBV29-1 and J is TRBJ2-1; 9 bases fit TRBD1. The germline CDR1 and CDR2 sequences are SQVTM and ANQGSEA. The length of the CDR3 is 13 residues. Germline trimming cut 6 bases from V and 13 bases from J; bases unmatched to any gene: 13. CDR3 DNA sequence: TGCAGCGTCCGACGGGACAGGGTAGCAAGTCAGTTCTTC. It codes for CSVRRDRVASQFF.

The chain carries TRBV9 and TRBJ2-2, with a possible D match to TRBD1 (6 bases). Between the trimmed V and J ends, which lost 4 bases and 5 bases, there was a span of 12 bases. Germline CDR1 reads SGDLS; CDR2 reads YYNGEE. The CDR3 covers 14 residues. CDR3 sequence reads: CASSPNTGTGELFF. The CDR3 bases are TGTGCCAGCAGCCCAAACACAGGGACCGGGGAGCTGTTTTTT.

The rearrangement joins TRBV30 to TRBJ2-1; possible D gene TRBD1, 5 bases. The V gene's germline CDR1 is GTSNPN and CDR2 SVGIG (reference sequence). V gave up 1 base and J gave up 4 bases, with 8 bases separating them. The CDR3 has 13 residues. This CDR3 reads CAWSAGPYNEQFF. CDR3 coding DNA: TGTGCCTGGAGTGCAGGGCCTTACAATGAGCAGTTCTTC.

The CDR3 coding sequence is TGTGCCAGCAGTTTAACCGCAAGACCCAGGGGGACCTTGGACACTGAAGCTTTCTTT. Translated, it gives CASSLTARPRGTLDTEAFF. This chain links TRBV28 with TRBJ1-1; 7 bases match TRBD1. The germline V gene has CDR1 MDHEN and CDR2 SYDVKM. This CDR3 contains 19 residues. V lost 2 bases to trimming and J lost 3 bases; unmatched junction nucleotides: 18.

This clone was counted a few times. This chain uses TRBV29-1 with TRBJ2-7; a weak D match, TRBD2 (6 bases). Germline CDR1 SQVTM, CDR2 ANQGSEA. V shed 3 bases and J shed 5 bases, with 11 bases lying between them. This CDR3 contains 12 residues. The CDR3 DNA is TGCAGCGTTGACGCCGCGGGAAACGAGCAGTACTTC. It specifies CSVDAAGNEQYF.

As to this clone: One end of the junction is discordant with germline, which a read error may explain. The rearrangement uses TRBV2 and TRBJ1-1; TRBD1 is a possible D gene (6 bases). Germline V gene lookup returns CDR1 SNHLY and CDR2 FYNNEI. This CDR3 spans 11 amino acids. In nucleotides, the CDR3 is TGTGCCAGCGACAGGACTTTTGGACGTGCATTT. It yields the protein CASDRTFGRAF.

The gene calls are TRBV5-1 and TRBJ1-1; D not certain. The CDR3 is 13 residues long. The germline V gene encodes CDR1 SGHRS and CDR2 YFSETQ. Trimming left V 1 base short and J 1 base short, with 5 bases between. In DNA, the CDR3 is TGCGCCAGCAGCTTGAACAGGAACACTGAAGCTTTCTTT. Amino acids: CASSLNRNTEAFF.

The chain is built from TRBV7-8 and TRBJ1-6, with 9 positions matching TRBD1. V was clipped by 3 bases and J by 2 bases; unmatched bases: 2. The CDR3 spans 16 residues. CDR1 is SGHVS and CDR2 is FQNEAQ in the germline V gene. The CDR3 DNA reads TGTGCCAGCAGCTTGGGACAGGGAACCTATAATTCACCCCTCCACTTT. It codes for CASSLGQGTYNSPLHF.

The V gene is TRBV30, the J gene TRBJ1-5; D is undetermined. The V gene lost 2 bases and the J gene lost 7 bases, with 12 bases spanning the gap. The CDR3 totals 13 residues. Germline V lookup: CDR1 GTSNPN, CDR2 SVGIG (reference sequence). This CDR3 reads CAWSLRADQPQHF. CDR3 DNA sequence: TGTGCCTGGAGTCTTAGAGCGGACCAGCCCCAGCATTTT.

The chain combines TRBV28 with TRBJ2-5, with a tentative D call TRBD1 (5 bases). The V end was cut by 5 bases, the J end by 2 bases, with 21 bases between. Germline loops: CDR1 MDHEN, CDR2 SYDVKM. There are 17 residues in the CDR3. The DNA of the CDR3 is TGTGCCAGCAGTCCAGGGTGGGGCGCCGGAACTCAAGAGACCCAGTACTTC. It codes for CASSPGWGAGTQETQYF. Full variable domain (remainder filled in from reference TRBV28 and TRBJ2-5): DVKVTQSSRYLVKRTGEKVFLECVQDMDHENMFWYRQDPGLGLRLIYFSYDVKMKEKGDIPEGYSVSREKKERFSLILESASTNQTSMYLCASSPGWGAGTQETQYFGPGTRLLVL.

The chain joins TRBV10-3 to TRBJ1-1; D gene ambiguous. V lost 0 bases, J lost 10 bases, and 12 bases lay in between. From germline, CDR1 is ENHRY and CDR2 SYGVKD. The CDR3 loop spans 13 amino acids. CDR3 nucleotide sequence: TGTGCCATCAGTGAGTCGCGGGGTCGTGGAGCTTTCTTT. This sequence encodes CAISESRGRGAFF.